This T cell receptor beta chain was identified in a study of blood T cell repertoires in COVID-19. Looking at the study overall: Material from acute and convalescent COVID-19 was sourced from the United States, Italy and Spain. The cDNA or gDNA used as material had been derived from T cells, B-cell-depleted T cells, or PBMCs.

Trimming took 8 bases from V and 7 from J; bases not matched to a gene: 6. Germline V gene sequence: CDR1 MDHEN, CDR2 SYDVKM. CDR3 length equals 13 residues. Authors' processing steps: Estimated nucleated cell counts came from reference gene primer amplification. The table came from immunoSEQ multiplex PCR; TCRdb's copy has only in-frame clones and leaves some out. The V and J calls and the clone size are those of that table, but D and trimming were determined from the DNA. The sample contains 70,000 to 85,000 clones, approximately 82% of which appear only once. Input material: peripheral blood. The TCR originated in a human donor in a cohort sampled during active COVID-19. The rearrangement uses TRBV28 and TRBJ2-1; 9 positions agree with TRBD1. The CDR3 DNA is TGTGCCAGCTCCGGGACAGGGAAAAATGAGCAGTTCTTC. Protein product: CASSGTGKNEQFF. Combining the CDR3 with reference TRBV28 and TRBJ2-1 gives the whole variable domain DVKVTQSSRYLVKRTGEKVFLECVQDMDHENMFWYRQDPGLGLRLIYFSYDVKMKEKGDIPEGYSVSREKKERFSLILESASTNQTSMYLCASSGTGKNEQFFGPGTRLTVL.